The 15 T cell receptor beta chains presented below share a single source sample, sequenced in a study of shared clonotypes between healthy human individuals. The protocol was immunoSEQ multiplex PCR, while the TCRdb copy is restricted to in-frame clones and leaves out a portion. The data hold hundreds of thousands of clones, with 95% to 97% observed a single time. Naive-designated CD8 cells lacked CD45RO, were positively enriched for CCR7, and omitted terminally differentiated effector memory CD45RA+ cells. The specimen sequenced was naive CD8+ T cells sorted from blood. The receptor set was obtained from a woman aged 25 to 39 in good health.

The chain is built from TRBV5-6 and TRBJ1-4, with D uncertain. This CDR3 is built from 16 residues. The V gene lost 0 bases and the J gene lost 0 bases, with 9 bases spanning the gap. Looked up from germline, CDR1 is SGHDT and CDR2 is YYEEEE. The CDR3 sequence is CASSLGQIATNEKLFF. The CDR3, as DNA: TGTGCCAGCAGCTTGGGGCAGATAGCAACTAATGAAAAACTGTTTTTT.

J is TRBJ2-1 and V is TRBV7-8; no clear D. The germline gives CDR1 SGHVS, CDR2 FQNEAQ. The CDR3 extends over 15 amino acids. V lost 5 bases and J 4 bases, leaving 15 bases between the germline ends. The CDR3, as DNA: TGTGCCAGCAGCGTATCGGTTGACTTTTACAATGAGCAGTTCTTC. It specifies CASSVSVDFYNEQFF.

The rearrangement joins TRBV28 to TRBJ1-1, with D uncertain. V gave up 7 bases and J gave up 5 bases, with 20 bases separating them. The CDR3 is 15 amino acids. Germline V CDR1 and CDR2: MDHEN, SYDVKM. CDR3 amino acids: CASKFTAGGGTEAFF. DNA for the CDR3: TGTGCCAGCAAGTTTACGGCAGGAGGAGGTACTGAAGCTTTCTTT.

This clone was recorded only once. This sequence joins TRBV6-1 and TRBJ2-7; D is perhaps TRBD1 (6 bases). Germline V gene sequence: CDR1 MNHNS, CDR2 SASEGT. This CDR3 region has 13 residues. V was trimmed by 4 bases and J by 4 bases, leaving 11 bases between them. The CDR3 sequence is CASSAGQLYEQYF. CDR3 nucleotide sequence: TGTGCCAGCAGTGCAGGACAGTTATACGAGCAGTACTTC.

In regard to this clone: The sample has other DNA sequences that encode this CDR3 too. The chain uses TRBV27 and TRBJ1-1; D gene ambiguous. Between the trimmed V and J ends, which lost 0 bases and 0 bases, there was a span of 2 bases. CDR1 MNHEY and CDR2 SMNVEV come from the germline V gene (reference sequence). The CDR3 is 13 residues long. CDR3 sequence reads: CASSLSLNTEAFF. The DNA for the CDR3 is TGTGCCAGCAGTTTATCACTGAACACTGAAGCTTTCTTT.

In its sample, this clone was seen once. The chain couples TRBV28 to TRBJ2-1, with no clear D. V was trimmed by 5 bases and J by 2 bases, leaving 13 bases between them. Germline values: CDR1 MDHEN, CDR2 SYDVKM. The CDR3 is made up of 15 amino acids. The DNA for the CDR3 is TGTGCCAGCAGTCCGGGCCCGAAAACCTACAATGAGCAGTTCTTC. Translation gives CASSPGPKTYNEQFF.

The gene calls are TRBV9 and TRBJ2-1; D remains unclear. This CDR3 has 13 residues. With 6 bases removed from V and 2 bases from J, the gap between germline ends came to 9 bases. CDR1 SGDLS and CDR2 YYNGEE come from the germline V gene. This CDR3 reads CASTSLPYNEQFF. The DNA for the CDR3 is TGTGCCAGCACATCCCTACCCTACAATGAGCAGTTCTTC.

This rearrangement joins TRBV28 to TRBJ2-3; no definite D call. Per the germline V gene, CDR1 is MDHEN and CDR2 is SYDVKM. Between the trimmed V and J ends, which lost 5 bases and 6 bases, there was a span of 15 bases. This CDR3 is built from 14 residues. CDR3 region: CASSPSPSSDTQYF. The DNA for the CDR3 is TGTGCCAGCAGTCCATCCCCTTCTAGTGATACGCAGTATTTT.

This sequence joins TRBV6-1 and TRBJ1-2; D is unresolved. Deletions cut 6 bases from V and 6 bases from J, with 8 bases between. Germline V gene lookup returns CDR1 MNHNS and CDR2 SASEGT. The CDR3 is made up of 11 amino acids. CDR3: CASRYQDGYTF. The CDR3 region has the DNA TGTGCCAGCAGGTATCAAGATGGCTACACCTTC.

This clone occurred a few times. The chain joins TRBV4-2 to TRBJ1-5; the D is unclear. Trimming took off 0 bases at V and 4 bases at J, with 7 bases between the two ends. This CDR3 has 14 amino acids. Germline values: CDR1 LGHNA, CDR2 YNFKEQ. In DNA form, the CDR3 reads TGTGCCAGCAGCCAAGATAACCAAAATCAGCCCCAGCATTTT. It encodes CASSQDNQNQPQHF.

The chain has TRBV29-1 and TRBJ1-2; D not resolved. In germline, CDR1 is SQVTM, CDR2 ANQGSEA. V was clipped by 3 bases and J by 8 bases, with 10 bases between them. CDR3 length equals 11 residues. DNA of the CDR3: TGCAGCGTTGATCACGCGTCGGGCTACACCTTC. Its translation: CSVDHASGYTF.

Written as DNA, the CDR3 is TGTGCCAGCAGGTGGGACAGCGACAATGAGCAGTTCTTC. Translated: CASRWDSDNEQFF. The chain couples TRBV5-4 to TRBJ2-1; 7 nucleotides match TRBD1. The J segment lost 5 bases and the V segment lost 5 bases, leaving 4 bases of the junction unmatched. The CDR3 has 13 amino acids. Germline values: CDR1 SGHNT, CDR2 YYREEE (reference sequence).

This chain uses TRBV27 with TRBJ2-1; 9 bases are shared with TRBD2. The germline gives CDR1 MNHEY, CDR2 SMNVEV (reference sequence). V dropped 5 bases and J dropped 1; count of bases not matched to a gene: 3. CDR3 length: 15 residues. The CDR3 loop is CASSTSGSSYNEQFF. The DNA for the CDR3 is TGTGCCAGCAGTACTAGCGGGTCATCCTACAATGAGCAGTTCTTC.

V and J are TRBV28 and TRBJ2-2; 10 nucleotides align to TRBD2. V was pared by 3 bases and J by 5 bases, with 9 bases of the junction left unmatched. The length of the CDR3 is 17 residues. Germline CDR1 reads MDHEN; CDR2 reads SYDVKM. The CDR3 nucleotides read TGTGCCAGCAGTTTGTCTCCGGGACTAGCGTTAACCGGGGAGCTGTTTTTT. Translating it yields CASSLSPGLALTGELFF.

The rearrangement joins TRBV7-8 to TRBJ1-3, with D maybe TRBD1 (5 bases). The V and J ends lost 5 bases and 0 bases respectively, with 14 bases between them. Germline assignment: CDR1 SGHVS and CDR2 FQNEAQ. CDR3 size: 16 residues. The CDR3 region has the DNA TGTGCCAGCAGCCCCCGGGACGGCCACTCTGGAAACACCATATATTTT. This codes for CASSPRDGHSGNTIYF.